The present TCR beta chain was sequenced within a study of T cells in Graves' hyperthyroidism and ophthalmopathy (dated by TCRdb to the late 2010s). With regard to the full study: Peripheral blood was collected at initial diagnosis, before any treatment. A discovery cohort of approximately 100 patients, roughly 40 with Graves' ophthalmopathy and roughly 59 with stable Graves' hyperthyroidism, was used to find distinguishing TCR V-J signatures. Prospective prediction of ophthalmopathy was tested in an independent validation cohort of approximately 19 hyperthyroidism patients and 15 to 17 patients who later progressed to ophthalmopathy. For training and testing, the approximately 97 patients in the discovery cohort were randomly divided in a 7:3 ratio. In about 6 Graves' hyperthyroidism patients, the study also compared T-cell repertoires from thyroid tissue with T-cell repertoires from blood. After blood sampling, hyperthyroidism patients were treated with methimazole at a starting dose of 30 mg daily, and ophthalmopathy patients were treated with high-dose intravenous methylprednisolone. The paper reports TCR Vbeta CDR3 sequencing of 130 to 150 peripheral blood samples: fewer than 50 ophthalmopathy, about 75 hyperthyroidism and 17 progressor patients. Beyond this particular receptor, the publication reports: Most expanded thyroid clonotypes (frequency above 0.001) were also detected in blood, suggesting blood repertoires may reflect thyroid immune responses. A model built on a 13 V-J signature distinguished ophthalmopathy from stable hyperthyroidism, reaching about 89% sensitivity and around 82% specificity in cross-validation and 80%/75% in testing. No statistical method was used to set the sample size in advance, and investigators knew the group allocation. In validation, the model predicted progression to ophthalmopathy a median of 6.5 months before onset, with approximately 68% sensitivity and roughly 72% specificity.

On this clonotype itself: The clone's antigen remains unknown. Base-call qualities are not available, and no considerably larger clone is one nucleotide away.

A patient counted as having stable Graves' hyperthyroidism if no progression to ophthalmopathy occurred over 18 months of follow-up. Hyperthyroidism patients were newly diagnosed, had a disease duration of under 2 months, and were aged 18 to 65 years. Exclusion was applied to patients with uncontrolled infections, other autoimmune diseases, pregnancy or lactation. Diagnoses were based on clinical symptoms, serum thyroxine and TRAb, thyroid ultrasound and orbital computed tomography. PBMCs were isolated from about 9.1 ml of fresh peripheral blood by Ficoll-Paque density gradient centrifugation. Total RNA was extracted using Trizol reagent, and RNA quality was assessed on an Agilent 2100 Bioanalyzer. Amplification of TCR beta CDR3 regions was carried out from RNA transcripts. For the first round of RT-PCR on the TCR CDR3, the HTBI primer set was used together with the Qiagen OneStep RT-PCR kit. The libraries were constructed in a second round of multiplex PCR and then size-selected and purified. Libraries were sequenced paired-end with 100 bp reads on an Illumina HiSeq2000. The paper's processing steps were these. Raw data were processed with SOAPnuke, discarding reads with adapters, uncalled bases, mean Phred below 15, or no exact constant-primer or identifier match. COPE v1.2.5 was used to merge the high-quality paired reads, and each unique nucleotide sequence was defined as a clonotype. Clonotypes were aligned to IMGT TRBV, TRBD and TRBJ reference segments using MiTCR v1.1. The analysis was restricted to V-J combinations with a frequency above 0.0001, which together covered 99% to 99.2% of the repertoires. A TCS score was defined as the ratio of F50 (clonal expansion) to E x V (chaos), with BLOSUM62-based TCRdist applied between CDR3 peptides within each V-J. Welch's t-statistics and random forest reduced around 510 V-J features to roughly 13, which were used in a naive Bayes classifier (R e1071). The similarity between thyroid and blood repertoires was quantified using the Morisita-Horn index. The public reads were run again by TCRdb, first through fastp at Q25 and then through MiXCR, and only productive beta chains were kept. Every entry covers one CDR3 protein and lists the most common genes and DNA from its rows. The V and J calls here are based on TCRdb, not the publication. This sample comprises hundreds of thousands of distinct CDR3 sequences, about 38% of them detected only once. The ten most abundant clones make up over 8% of the sample.

The sample comprised blood. The sequence derives from a man between 18 and 29 years old with Graves' hyperthyroidism.

This receptor carries the CDR3 CASSSPGQRDTGELFF. DNA sequence: TGCGCCAGCAGCTCCCCGGGACAGCGAGACACCGGGGAGCTGTTTTTT. The chain was built from TRBV5-1 and TRBJ2-2; 7 central nucleotides agree with TRBD1. Spanning cysteine to phenylalanine, the CDR3 consists of 16 amino acids. The kept DNA is CDR3 alone, 48 bases in frame from the first base. CDR1 SGHRS and CDR2 YFSETQ are derived from the germline V gene. The V end gives up 3 bases and the J end 3 bases, leaving 8 bases in the junction not matched to a gene.